What follows are 30 T cell receptor beta chains derived from one specimen sequenced in a study of cytomegalovirus exposure and HLA in healthy donors. Produced via immunoSEQ multiplex PCR; TCRdb's table is partial and in-frame only. The sample holds approximately 120,000 clones; 88% are singletons and the top ten take less than 2.5%. Input material: PBMCs. All receptors come from a woman younger than 35 in good health and CMV-seronegative.

The rearrangement joins TRBV9 to TRBJ1-2; perhaps TRBD1 as D (6 bases). V gave up 0 bases and J gave up 0 bases, with 15 bases separating them. Germline V gene data show CDR1 as SGDLS and CDR2 as YYNGEE. The CDR3 is made up of 17 amino acids. The DNA for the CDR3 is TGTGCCAGCAGCGTAGCCCTTAACAGGGCCTCTAACTATGGCTACACCTTC. This codes for CASSVALNRASNYGYTF.

The chain uses TRBV9 and TRBJ2-1, with 7 bases identical to TRBD1. CDR3 length equals 15 residues. Germline V lookup: CDR1 SGDLS, CDR2 YYNGEE. Losses at the gene ends were 6 bases for V and 2 bases for J; bases not matched to a gene: 8. The DNA of the CDR3 is TGTGCCAGCAACCCCACAGGGGTGACCTACAATGAGCAGTTCTTC. This sequence encodes CASNPTGVTYNEQFF. The full variable domain, completed using reference TRBV9 and TRBJ2-1, is DSGVTQTPKHLITATGQRVTLRCSPRSGDLSVYWYQQSLDQGLQFLIQYYNGEERAKGNILERFSAQQFPDLHSELNLSSLELGDSALYFCASNPTGVTYNEQFFGPGTRLTVL.

The chain joins TRBV9 to TRBJ2-7, with 9 bases lining up with TRBD2. With V trimmed by 0 bases and J by 4 bases, 5 bases remained unmatched. This CDR3 contains 15 residues. Germline values: CDR1 SGDLS, CDR2 YYNGEE. The DNA of the CDR3 is TGTGCCAGCAGCGTAGAGGGCGGGGGGGTTTACGAGCAGTACTTC. Translated: CASSVEGGGVYEQYF.

The chain is built from TRBV7-6 and TRBJ2-7; TRBD1 matches 9 bases. CDR3 length: 14 residues. V gave up 2 bases and J gave up 5 bases; unmatched junction bases: 4. The germline CDR1 and CDR2 sequences are SGHVS and FNYEAQ. The CDR3 here is CASSLPGQGNEQYF. In nucleotides, the CDR3 is TGTGCCAGCAGCTTACCGGGACAGGGTAACGAGCAGTACTTC.

The chain has TRBV28 and TRBJ2-7; no definite D call. This CDR3 comprises 13 residues. Between the trimmed V and J ends, which lost 10 bases and 0 bases, there was a span of 13 bases. The V gene's germline CDR1 is MDHEN and CDR2 SYDVKM. CDR3 loop: CAIETPGSYEQYF. The CDR3 DNA sequence: TGTGCCATCGAGACTCCCGGCTCCTACGAGCAGTACTTC.

This clone came up once. The chain couples TRBV7-3 to TRBJ2-2, with D tentatively TRBD2 (5 bases). V was shortened by 1 base and J by 6 bases, with 12 bases between the two germline ends. This CDR3 is 15 amino acids long. CDR1 and CDR2 from the germline V gene are SGHTA and FQGTGA. CDR3 loop: CASSLRGGGPGELFF. The CDR3 DNA reads as TGTGCCAGCAGCTTAAGGGGTGGAGGCCCCGGGGAGCTGTTTTTT.

The chain links TRBV5-1 to TRBJ2-5; 9 nucleotides align to TRBD2. Germline-derived CDR1 and CDR2 are SGHRS and YFSETQ. Germline trimming cut 4 bases from V and 0 bases from J; bases unmatched to any gene: 7. The CDR3 totals 16 residues. The CDR3 loop reads CASSPRLAENQETQYF. The CDR3 bases are TGCGCCAGCAGCCCGAGACTAGCGGAGAACCAAGAGACCCAGTACTTC.

This sequence joins TRBV11-2 and TRBJ1-3; the D gene is possibly TRBD1 (6 bases). The V gene's germline CDR1 is SGHAT and CDR2 FQNNGV. The CDR3 contains 15 residues. The V gene lost 5 bases and the J gene lost 0 bases, with 11 bases spanning the gap. CDR3 protein: CASSQDRSSGNTIYF. CDR3 DNA sequence: TGTGCCAGCAGCCAAGACAGGAGCTCTGGAAACACCATATATTTT. Filled out from reference TRBV11-2 and TRBJ1-3, the complete variable domain reads EAGVAQSPRYKIIEKRQSVAFWCNPISGHATLYWYQQILGQGPKLLIQFQNNGVVDDSQLPKDRFSAERLKGVDSTLKIQPAKLEDSAVYLCASSQDRSSGNTIYFGEGSWLTVV.

J is TRBJ1-1 and V is TRBV19, with a weak D call TRBD1 (5 bases). The CDR3 covers 13 residues. Germline loops: CDR1 LNHDA, CDR2 SQIVND (reference sequence). Trimming removed 8 bases at V and 7 bases at J, with 17 bases between. CDR3 nucleotides: TGTGCCAGTCGTACGGAGGGGACCCGTGAAGCTTTCTTT. Encoded protein: CASRTEGTREAFF.

This chain joins TRBV7-2 and TRBJ2-3; 7 nucleotides align to TRBD2. Unmatched junction bases numbered 5, after V lost 4 bases and J lost 4 bases. Germline V CDR1 and CDR2: SGHTA, FQGNSA. The CDR3 extends over 14 amino acids. In nucleotides, the CDR3 is TGTGCCAGCAGCTCCTGGGAGGGCGCAGATACGCAGTATTTT. It encodes CASSSWEGADTQYF.

V and J are TRBV9 and TRBJ1-2, with TRBD1 identical over 8 bases. This CDR3 spans 15 amino acids. V shed 2 bases and J 2 bases; nucleotides not matched to a gene: 5. Germline V gives CDR1 SGDLS, CDR2 YYNGEE. The CDR3 here is CASSVGRQGNYGYTF. In nucleotides, the CDR3 is TGTGCCAGCAGCGTTGGGCGACAGGGGAACTATGGCTACACCTTC.

This chain connects TRBV13 to TRBJ1-1; 7 bases are a match to TRBD1. The CDR3 loop spans 14 amino acids. Trimming removed 2 bases from V and 7 bases from J; junction bases left unmatched: 7. CDR1 PRHDT and CDR2 FYEKMQ come from the germline V gene (reference sequence). CDR3 in DNA: TGTGCCAGCAGCTTACACCGACAGGGTAATGAAGCTTTCTTT. Its translation is CASSLHRQGNEAFF.

The chain carries TRBV7-3 and TRBJ2-2; 7 bases are shared with TRBD1. J was trimmed by 0 bases and V by 5 bases; bases with no gene match: 12. This CDR3 has 18 residues. Germline-derived CDR1 and CDR2 are SGHTA and FQGTGA. The CDR3 protein is CASSLRAQGVANTGELFF. CDR3 in DNA: TGTGCCAGCAGCCTGCGAGCCCAGGGGGTAGCGAACACCGGGGAGCTGTTTTTT.

This clone showed up just a few times. The rearrangement links TRBV4-1 to TRBJ1-1, with D unresolved. Trimming cost V 4 bases and J 1 base, with 10 bases left between them. The CDR3 is made up of 14 amino acids. Germline V CDR1 and CDR2: MGHRA, YSYEKL. The CDR3 bases are TGCGCCAGCAGCCCCGGCGGCGGGAACACTGAAGCTTTCTTT. Residues: CASSPGGGNTEAFF.

The J gene is TRBJ2-1, the V gene TRBV30; 10 nucleotides line up with TRBD2. The CDR3 covers 11 residues. Germline CDR1 and CDR2: GTSNPN and SVGIG (reference sequence). V lost 1 base to trimming and J lost 15 bases; unmatched junction nucleotides: 3. The chain's CDR3 is CAWSALAGLFF. The CDR3 bases are TGTGCCTGGAGTGCACTAGCGGGGCTGTTCTTC. Looking up the rest from reference TRBV30 and TRBJ2-1 gives the full variable domain: SQTIHQWPATLVQPVGSPLSLECTVEGTSNPNLYWYRQAAGRGLQLLFYSVGIGQISSEVPQNLSASRPQDRQFILSSKKLLLSDSGFYLCAWSALAGLFFGPGTRLTVL.

The chain joins TRBV27 to TRBJ2-7, with D uncertain. With 7 bases removed from V and 4 bases from J, the gap between germline ends came to 5 bases. CDR3 length equals 10 residues. Germline lookup yields CDR1 MNHEY and CDR2 SMNVEV (reference sequence). CDR3 loop: CASTLYEQYF. The CDR3 nucleotides are TGTGCCAGCACCCTTTACGAGCAGTACTTC.

This clone occurred a few times. This sequence joins TRBV6-1 and TRBJ2-5; TRBD2 agrees at 10 bases. V lost 2 bases and J lost 6; bases outside the gene matches: 15. The germline gives CDR1 MNHNS, CDR2 SASEGT. This CDR3 has 18 amino acids. CDR3 nucleotide sequence: TGTGCCAGCAGTGAAAGAGGAGGGCTAGCGGGGGTATGGAAGACCCAGTACTTC. It codes for CASSERGGLAGVWKTQYF.

CDR3 amino acids: CASSLKVGGSPLHF. The CDR3 DNA sequence: TGTGCCAGCAGCTTGAAGGTGGGGGGTTCGCCCCTCCACTTT. The rearrangement uses TRBV5-6 and TRBJ1-6; D possibly corresponds to TRBD1 (5 bases). V was cut by 1 base and J by 13 bases, with 15 bases left in between. The germline V gene has CDR1 SGHDT and CDR2 YYEEEE. The length of the CDR3 is 14 residues.

The V and J genes are TRBV7-2 and TRBJ1-5; TRBD1 aligns across 8 bases. This CDR3 has 13 residues. Germline V gene sequence: CDR1 SGHTA, CDR2 FQGNSA. Germline trimming cut 5 bases from V and 7 bases from J; bases unmatched to any gene: 4. Written as DNA, the CDR3 is TGTGCCAGCAGCACGGACAGGGACCAGCCCCAGCATTTT. It is translated as CASSTDRDQPQHF.

The chain carries TRBV19 and TRBJ2-5; 13 nucleotides line up with TRBD2. Germline values: CDR1 LNHDA, CDR2 SQIVND (reference sequence). V shed 4 bases, J shed 4 bases, and the junction held 3 bases outside the gene matches. The CDR3 runs 15 residues. CDR3 region: CASSRGTSGVETQYF. CDR3 DNA: TGTGCCAGTAGTAGGGGGACTAGCGGGGTAGAGACCCAGTACTTC.

The chain recombines TRBV5-4 with TRBJ1-6; unclear D gene. The CDR3 runs to 16 residues. V shed 1 base and J shed 7 bases, with 15 bases lying between them. CDR1 and CDR2 from the germline V gene are SGHNT and YYREEE (reference sequence). The CDR3: CASSLFHEGANSPLHF. CDR3 DNA: TGTGCCAGCAGCTTGTTCCACGAGGGAGCCAATTCACCCCTCCACTTT.

V gene TRBV9 combines with J gene TRBJ1-1; no firm D call. V lost 3 bases and J 0 bases, leaving 9 bases between the germline ends. The CDR3 runs to 14 residues. CDR1 SGDLS and CDR2 YYNGEE come from the germline V gene. CDR3 region: CASSDGGVNTEAFF. The CDR3 region has the DNA TGTGCCAGCAGCGACGGTGGAGTGAACACTGAAGCTTTCTTT.

The chain uses TRBV7-6 and TRBJ1-5, with D possibly TRBD1 on 6 matching bases. Trimming took 5 bases from V and 6 from J, leaving 14 bases between them. The CDR3 contains 14 residues. Germline loops: CDR1 SGHVS, CDR2 FNYEAQ. CDR3 in amino acids: CASSSGGAGQPQHF. Written as DNA, the CDR3 is TGTGCCAGCAGCAGTGGGGGGGCGGGTCAGCCCCAGCATTTT.

The rearrangement uses TRBV2 and TRBJ1-4; weak D call: TRBD1 (6 bases). There are 15 residues in the CDR3. V gave up 6 bases and J gave up 0 bases, with 11 bases separating them. Per the germline V gene, CDR1 is SNHLY and CDR2 is FYNNEI. The CDR3 DNA reads TGTGCCAGCAGGGACAGTATTGCAACTAATGAAAAACTGTTTTTT. It encodes CASRDSIATNEKLFF.

The genes are TRBV28 and TRBJ2-7, with TRBD2 identical over 10 bases. J gave up 3 bases and V 6 bases, and 5 bases lay outside the gene matches. CDR3 length equals 14 residues. Germline V gene data show CDR1 as MDHEN and CDR2 as SYDVKM. The CDR3 DNA follows: TGTGCCAGCAGCAGCGGGGGGGAAATCTACGAGCAGTACTTC. As protein: CASSSGGEIYEQYF.

The rearrangement joins TRBV13 to TRBJ1-6; no firm D call. The V end was cut by 5 bases, the J end by 8 bases, with 28 bases between. CDR3 length: 19 amino acids. Germline CDR1 is PRHDT and CDR2 is FYEKMQ (reference sequence). CDR3 loop: CASSASQENGLTGHSPLHF. The CDR3 bases are TGTGCCAGCAGCGCCTCCCAAGAGAACGGCTTAACTGGGCATTCACCCCTCCACTTT.

The table lists this clone with a count of one. The chain uses TRBV9 and TRBJ1-3; D is uncertain. Trimming took 0 bases from V and 6 from J, leaving 10 bases between them. This CDR3 comprises 14 residues. Germline values: CDR1 SGDLS, CDR2 YYNGEE. In nucleotides, the CDR3 is TGTGCCAGCAGCGTAGGGGGAGACCCAAACACCATATATTTT. It yields the protein CASSVGGDPNTIYF.

The CDR3 region has the DNA TGTGCCAGCAGCGTACGCGAAGGGGGATTTGAGCAGTTCTTC. It specifies CASSVREGGFEQFF. The chain uses TRBV7-6 and TRBJ2-1; maybe TRBD1 (6 bases). Trimming shortened V by 5 bases and J by 9 bases, and 17 bases separated the two germline ends. CDR1 is SGHVS, CDR2 FNYEAQ, per germline. The CDR3 loop spans 14 amino acids.

A single count supports this clone. V and J are TRBV5-6 and TRBJ2-2, with D unresolved. The CDR3 sequence is 12 residues long. V lost 4 bases and J 6 bases, leaving 7 bases between the germline ends. CDR1 is SGHDT and CDR2 is YYEEEE in the germline V gene. The CDR3 region is CASSVVSGELFF. Here the CDR3 DNA reads TGTGCCAGCAGCGTGGTCTCCGGGGAGCTGTTTTTT.

A single count supports this clone. V is TRBV7-3 and J is TRBJ1-2; 8 positions agree with TRBD1. The CDR3 has 15 amino acids. Trimming took 5 bases from V and 4 from J; bases not matched to a gene: 9. CDR1 is SGHTA and CDR2 is FQGTGA in the germline V gene. The DNA of the CDR3 is TGTGCCAGCAGCCCTACAGGGGGAAATAGCTATGGCTACACCTTC. Its protein is CASSPTGGNSYGYTF.